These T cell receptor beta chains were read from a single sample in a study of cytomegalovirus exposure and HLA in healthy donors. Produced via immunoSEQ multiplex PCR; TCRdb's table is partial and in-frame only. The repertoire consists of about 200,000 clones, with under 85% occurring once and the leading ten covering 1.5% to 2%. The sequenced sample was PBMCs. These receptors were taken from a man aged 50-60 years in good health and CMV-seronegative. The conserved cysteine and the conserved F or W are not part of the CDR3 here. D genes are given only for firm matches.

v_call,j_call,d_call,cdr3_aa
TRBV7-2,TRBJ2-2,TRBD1,ASNPGGQGITGELF
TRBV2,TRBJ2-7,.,ASSANYLRDNHYEQY
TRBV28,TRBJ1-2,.,ASSLGGAVAYGYT
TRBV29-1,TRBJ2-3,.,SVGADSTDTQY
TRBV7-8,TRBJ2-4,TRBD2,ASSPRAGDAAKNIQY
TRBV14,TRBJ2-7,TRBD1,ASSRGTGVGEQY
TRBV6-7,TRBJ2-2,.,ASSPQAPIQDGELF
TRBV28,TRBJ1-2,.,ASNDGDRLFT
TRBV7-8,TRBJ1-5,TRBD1,ASLPTGNSNQPQH
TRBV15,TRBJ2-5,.,ATSTRAGAAGAQETQY
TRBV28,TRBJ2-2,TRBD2,ASSALLAGAYGELF
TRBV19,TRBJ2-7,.,ATSQGSIPYEQY
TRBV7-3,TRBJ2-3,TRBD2,ASSRGLAGLPDTQY
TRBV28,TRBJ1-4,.,ASSSLNEKLF
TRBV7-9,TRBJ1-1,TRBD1,ASTLDRGNTEAF
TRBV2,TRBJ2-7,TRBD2,ATWGSGRPYEQY
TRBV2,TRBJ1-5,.,ASTSTVGRQPQH
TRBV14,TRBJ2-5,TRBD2,ASSQGGGTKEETQY
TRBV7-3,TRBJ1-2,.,ASSLGQGTYT
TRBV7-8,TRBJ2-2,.,ASSPGGVTGELF
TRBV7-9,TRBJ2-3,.,ASSFATGEVGTDTQY
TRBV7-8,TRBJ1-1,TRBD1,ASSPITGGAF
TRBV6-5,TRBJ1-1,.,AAKNGGLSTEAF
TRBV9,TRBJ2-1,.,ASSVAWSSYNEQF
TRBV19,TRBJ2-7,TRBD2,ASSGRTSGKYEQY
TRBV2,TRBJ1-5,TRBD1,ASSRQGVMGNQPQH
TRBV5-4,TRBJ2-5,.,ASSPIMGLNQETQY
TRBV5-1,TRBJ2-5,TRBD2,ASSEGTSGSLETQY
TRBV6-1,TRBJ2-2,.,ASIGSTRGGELF
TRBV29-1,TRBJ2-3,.,SVGGTDTQY
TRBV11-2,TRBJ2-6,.,ASRPGDGLISGANVLT
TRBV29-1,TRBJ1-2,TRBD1,SVRTGLIRGYT
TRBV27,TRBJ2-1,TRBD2,ASSFSGSAPSYNEQF
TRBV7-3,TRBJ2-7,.,ASSSRGYNEQY
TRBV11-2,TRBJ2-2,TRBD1,ASSYRYRGPETGELF
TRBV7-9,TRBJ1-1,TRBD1,ASSLGWGDSIEAF
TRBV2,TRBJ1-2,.,ASGGSSYGYT
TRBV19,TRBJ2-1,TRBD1,ASREDRGYNEQF
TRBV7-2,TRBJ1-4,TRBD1,ASSPTDRVREKLF
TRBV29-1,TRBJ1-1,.,SFSGSGRNTEAF